This TCR beta chain was sequenced in a study of T cell changes during pregnancy in multiple sclerosis. The CDR3 contains 15 residues. V lost 4 bases and J 3 bases, leaving 12 bases between the germline ends. From germline, CDR1 is LNHDA and CDR2 SQIVND (reference sequence). The protocol was immunoSEQ multiplex PCR, while the TCRdb copy is restricted to in-frame clones and leaves out a portion. The sample has 70,000 to 95,000 clones, almost 95% seen once. The sample consisted of peripheral blood, taken in the third trimester of pregnancy. This rearrangement joins TRBV19 to TRBJ1-4; maybe TRBD1 (6 bases). This receptor was identified in a female donor with multiple sclerosis, enrolled in a pregnancy study. As DNA, the CDR3 is TGTGCCAGTAGTAATCAACAGGGTCCTAATGAAAAACTGTTTTTT. Encoded protein: CASSNQQGPNEKLFF.